The present entry profiles one T cell receptor (beta chain) with its context. What it binds is unknown. Here immunoSEQ multiplex PCR was the method, and the copy in TCRdb shows in-frame clones only, minus some. This table has about 25,000 clones, approximately 92% appearing once. This sample is part of a study of T cells in localized non-small cell lung cancer. Broader study findings: Clonality of T cells reached its maximum in uninvolved adjacent lung, surpassing tumor. The tumor had only one region sequenced, so heterogeneity remains possible.

CDR3 size: 15 residues. V gave up 5 bases and J gave up 3 bases; unmatched junction bases: 9. CDR1 and CDR2 from the germline V gene are MGHRA and YSYEKL. The input for sequencing was peripheral blood, taken before any cancer treatment. The TCR originated in a man aged 35 to 69 with stage III squamous cell lung carcinoma. The chain employs TRBV4-1 and TRBJ2-7; 8 positions match TRBD1. The CDR3 coding sequence is TGCGCCAGCAGCGAATTGACAGGGGACTTCTACGAGCAGTACTTC. Protein sequence: CASSELTGDFYEQYF.